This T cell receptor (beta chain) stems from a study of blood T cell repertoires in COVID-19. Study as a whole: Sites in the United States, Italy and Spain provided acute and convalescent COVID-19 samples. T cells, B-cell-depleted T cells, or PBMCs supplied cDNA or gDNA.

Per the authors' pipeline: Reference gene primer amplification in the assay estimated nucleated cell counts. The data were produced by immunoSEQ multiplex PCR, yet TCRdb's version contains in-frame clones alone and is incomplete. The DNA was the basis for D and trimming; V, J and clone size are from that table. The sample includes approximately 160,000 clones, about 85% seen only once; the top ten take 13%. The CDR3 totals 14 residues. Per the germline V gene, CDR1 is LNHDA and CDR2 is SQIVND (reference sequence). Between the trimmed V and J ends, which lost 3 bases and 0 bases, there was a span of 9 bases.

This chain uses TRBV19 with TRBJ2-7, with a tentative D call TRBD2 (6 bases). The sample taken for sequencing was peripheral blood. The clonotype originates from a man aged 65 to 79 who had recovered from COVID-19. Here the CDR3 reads CASSMGLGSYEQYF. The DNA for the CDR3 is TGTGCCAGTAGTATGGGACTTGGCTCCTACGAGCAGTACTTC.